Below, one T cell receptor beta chain is given with its context. The V gene lost 3 bases and the J gene lost 0 bases, with 12 bases spanning the gap. The CDR3 is made up of 14 amino acids. Germline CDR1 and CDR2: SQVTM and ANQGSEA. TCRdb itself ran the reads through MiXCR, one entry per CDR3 protein. The sample records nearly 650,000 distinct CDR3 sequences, 24% being singletons. The data originate from a study of T cell repertoires in cytomegalovirus infection. Study overall: An indication of both CMV infection and matching HLA type came from public TCR beta signatures.

The sequenced sample consisted of CD8+ T cells from PBMCs. The genes are TRBV29-1 and TRBJ2-7; tentatively, D is TRBD1 (6 bases). The receptor was derived from a human donor in good health (CMV status not recorded). Some clones in this sample may be carry-over from other donors' samples. The CDR3: CSVEKRGSSYEQYF. The DNA for the CDR3 is TGCAGCGTTGAGAAGAGGGGGAGCTCCTACGAGCAGTACTTC.